The present TCR beta chain was sequenced within a study of blood T cell repertoires in COVID-19. About the study: Researchers got acute and convalescent COVID-19 samples from the United States, Italy and Spain. PBMCs, B-cell-depleted T cells, or T cells provided the cDNA or gDNA that made up the material.

The V segment lost 2 bases and the J segment 9 bases; nucleotides outside the gene matches: 7. This CDR3 region has 14 residues. Germline V lookup: CDR1 SGHTA, CDR2 FQGTGA. In the original workflow: Estimation of nucleated cell counts was performed using reference gene primer amplification. Sequenced by immunoSEQ multiplex PCR; TCRdb stores in-frame clones only, minus some. That table supplies the V and J calls and clone size; D and trimming were determined from the DNA. The top ten clones hold 4.3% of a sample with over 350,000 clones, roughly 90% of them seen once. J is TRBJ2-1 and V is TRBV7-3; TRBD2 matches at 7 bases. Input material: peripheral blood. The sequence was collected from a woman in her 30s with acute or convalescent COVID-19. The CDR3 nucleotides read TGTGCCAGCAGCTTACTACGGGGGGTCGGTGAGCAGTTCTTC. Its translation: CASSLLRGVGEQFF.